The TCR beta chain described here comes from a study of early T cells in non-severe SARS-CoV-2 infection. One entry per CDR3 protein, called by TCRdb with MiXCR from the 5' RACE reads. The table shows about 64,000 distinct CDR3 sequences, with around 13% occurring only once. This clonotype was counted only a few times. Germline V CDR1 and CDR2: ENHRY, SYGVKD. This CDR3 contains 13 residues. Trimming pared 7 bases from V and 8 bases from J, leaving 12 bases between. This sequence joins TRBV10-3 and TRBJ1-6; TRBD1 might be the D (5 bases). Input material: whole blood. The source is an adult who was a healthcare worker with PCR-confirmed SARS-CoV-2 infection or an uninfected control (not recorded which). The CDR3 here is CAITGRVDSPLHF. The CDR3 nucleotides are TGTGCCATCACGGGCAGGGTAGATTCACCCCTCCACTTT.